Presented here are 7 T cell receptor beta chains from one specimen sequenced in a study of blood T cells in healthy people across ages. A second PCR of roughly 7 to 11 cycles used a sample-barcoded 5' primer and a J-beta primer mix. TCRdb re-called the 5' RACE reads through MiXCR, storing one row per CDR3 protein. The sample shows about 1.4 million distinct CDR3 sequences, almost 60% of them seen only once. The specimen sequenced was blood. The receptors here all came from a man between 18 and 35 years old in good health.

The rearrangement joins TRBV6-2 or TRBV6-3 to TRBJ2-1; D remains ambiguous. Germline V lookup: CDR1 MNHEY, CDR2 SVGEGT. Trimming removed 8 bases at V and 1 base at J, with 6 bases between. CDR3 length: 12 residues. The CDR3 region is CASGNSYNEQFF. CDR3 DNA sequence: TGTGCCAGCGGGAATTCCTACAATGAGCAGTTCTTC.

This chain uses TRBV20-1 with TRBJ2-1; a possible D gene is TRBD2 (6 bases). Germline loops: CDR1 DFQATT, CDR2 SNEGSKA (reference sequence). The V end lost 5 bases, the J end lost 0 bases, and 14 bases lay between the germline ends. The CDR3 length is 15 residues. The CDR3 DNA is TGCAGTGCTTATATCAGCGGGTACTCCTACAATGAGCAGTTCTTC. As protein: CSAYISGYSYNEQFF.

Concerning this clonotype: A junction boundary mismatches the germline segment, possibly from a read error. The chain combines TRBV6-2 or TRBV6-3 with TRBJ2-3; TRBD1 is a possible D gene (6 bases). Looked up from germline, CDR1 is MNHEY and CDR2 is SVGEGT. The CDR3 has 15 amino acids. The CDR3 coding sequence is TGTGCCGGCAGGCCAGGGGCAGGAAGCACAGATACGCAGTATTTT. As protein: CAGRPGAGSTDTQYF.

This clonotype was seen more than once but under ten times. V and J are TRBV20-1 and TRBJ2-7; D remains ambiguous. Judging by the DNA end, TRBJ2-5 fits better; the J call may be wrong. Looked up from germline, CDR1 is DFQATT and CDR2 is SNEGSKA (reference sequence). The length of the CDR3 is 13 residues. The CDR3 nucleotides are TGCAGTGCTAGAGATATACAGTACGGGACCCAGTACTTC. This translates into CSARDIQYGTQYF.

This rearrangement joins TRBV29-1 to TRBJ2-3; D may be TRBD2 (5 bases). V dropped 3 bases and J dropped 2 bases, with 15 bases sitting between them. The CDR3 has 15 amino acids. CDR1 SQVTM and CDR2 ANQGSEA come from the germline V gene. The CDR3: CSVEGATTYTDTQYF. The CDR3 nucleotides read TGCAGCGTTGAGGGAGCCACTACCTACACAGATACGCAGTATTTT.

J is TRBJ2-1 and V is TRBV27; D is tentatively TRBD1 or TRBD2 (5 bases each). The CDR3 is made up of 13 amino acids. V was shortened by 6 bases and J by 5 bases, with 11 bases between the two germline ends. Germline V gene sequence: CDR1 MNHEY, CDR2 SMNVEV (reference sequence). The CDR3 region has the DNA TGTGCCAGCAGGCCCTGGGGGAACAATGAGCAGTTCTTC. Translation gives CASRPWGNNEQFF.

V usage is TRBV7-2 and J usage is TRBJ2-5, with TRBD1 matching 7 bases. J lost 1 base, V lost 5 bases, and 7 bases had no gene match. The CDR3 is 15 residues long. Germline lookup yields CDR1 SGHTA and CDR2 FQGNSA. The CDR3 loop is CASSLTGTAQETQYF. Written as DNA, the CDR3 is TGTGCCAGCAGCCTAACCGGGACAGCCCAAGAGACCCAGTACTTC.